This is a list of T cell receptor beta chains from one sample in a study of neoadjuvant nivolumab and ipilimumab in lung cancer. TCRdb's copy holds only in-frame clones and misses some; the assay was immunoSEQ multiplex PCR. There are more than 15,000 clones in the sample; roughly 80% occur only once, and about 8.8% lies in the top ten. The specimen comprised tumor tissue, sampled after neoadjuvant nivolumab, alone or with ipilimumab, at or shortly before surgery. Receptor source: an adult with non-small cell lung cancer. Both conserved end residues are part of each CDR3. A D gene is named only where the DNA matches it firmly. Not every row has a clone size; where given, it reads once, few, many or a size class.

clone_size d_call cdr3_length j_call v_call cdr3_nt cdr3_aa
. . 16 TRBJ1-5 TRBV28 TGTGCCAGCAGTTTAATGGGCAGTAATAGCAATCAGCCCCAGCATTTT CASSLMGSNSNQPQHF
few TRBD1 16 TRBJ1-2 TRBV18 TGTGCCAGCTCACCGACTCATGAAGACAGGGTCCTAGGCTACACCTTC CASSPTHEDRVLGYTF
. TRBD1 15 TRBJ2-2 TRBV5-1 TGCGCCAGCAGCTTGGGACAGGGGGCCGCCGGGGAGCTGTTTTTT CASSLGQGAAGELFF
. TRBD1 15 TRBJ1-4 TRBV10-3 TGTGCCATCAGTGAGGCCGGGACAGGGCGAGAAAAACTGTTTTTT CAISEAGTGREKLFF
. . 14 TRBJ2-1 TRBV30 TGTGCCTGGAGTGCATGGGTTCTGATGAATGAGCAGTTCTTC CAWSAWVLMNEQFF
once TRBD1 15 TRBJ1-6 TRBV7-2 TGTGCCAGCAGCTTAGAGTACAGGGGCGCTTCACCCCTCCACTTT CASSLEYRGASPLHF
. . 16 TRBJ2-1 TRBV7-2 TGTGCCAGCAGCTTAGCGGGGACGAACATTGACAATGAGCAGTTCTTC CASSLAGTNIDNEQFF
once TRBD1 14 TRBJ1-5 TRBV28 TGTGCCAGCAGTTTTCGCAGGGGGGAATGGCCCCAGCATTTT CASSFRRGEWPQHF
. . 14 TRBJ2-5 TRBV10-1 TGCGCCAGCAGTGACGGGGGACCTCGAGAGACCCAGTACTTC CASSDGGPRETQYF
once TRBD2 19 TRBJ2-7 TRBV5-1 TGCGCCAGCAGCCCCGCGGTAGGAAGGAAAACCGGGGGGATCTACGAGCAGTACTTC CASSPAVGRKTGGIYEQYF
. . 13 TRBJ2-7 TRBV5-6 TGTGCCAGCAGTTCGCGGAACGGCAACGAGCAGTACTTC CASSSRNGNEQYF
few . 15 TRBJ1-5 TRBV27 TGTGCCAGCAGTTGGGGGGCCGGCAGCAATCAGCCCCAGCATTTT CASSWGAGSNQPQHF
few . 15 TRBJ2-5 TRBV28 TGTGCCAGCAGTTTGTCAGGGGCGTACCAAGAGACCCAGTACTTC CASSLSGAYQETQYF
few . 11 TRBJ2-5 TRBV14 TGTGCCAGCAGCCAATGGGGGACCCAGTACTTC CASSQWGTQYF
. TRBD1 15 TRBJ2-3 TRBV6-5 TGTGCCAGCAGTTACGGACAGGGAGCCCCTAATACGCAGTATTTT CASSYGQGAPNTQYF